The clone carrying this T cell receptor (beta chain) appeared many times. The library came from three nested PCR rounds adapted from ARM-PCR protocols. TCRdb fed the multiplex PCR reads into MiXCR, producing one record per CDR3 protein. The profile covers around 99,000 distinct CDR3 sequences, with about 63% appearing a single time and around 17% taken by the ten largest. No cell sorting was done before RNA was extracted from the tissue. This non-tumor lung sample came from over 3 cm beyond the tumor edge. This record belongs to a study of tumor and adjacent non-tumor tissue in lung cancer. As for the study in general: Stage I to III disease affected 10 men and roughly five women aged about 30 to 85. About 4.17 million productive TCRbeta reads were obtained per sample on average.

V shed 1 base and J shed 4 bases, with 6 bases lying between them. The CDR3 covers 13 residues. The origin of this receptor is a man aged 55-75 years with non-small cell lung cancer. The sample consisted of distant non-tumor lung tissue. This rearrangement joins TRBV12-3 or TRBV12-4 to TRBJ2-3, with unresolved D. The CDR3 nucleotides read TGTGCCAGCAGTTTAGGGAGCCCAGATACGCAGTATTTT. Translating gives CASSLGSPDTQYF.